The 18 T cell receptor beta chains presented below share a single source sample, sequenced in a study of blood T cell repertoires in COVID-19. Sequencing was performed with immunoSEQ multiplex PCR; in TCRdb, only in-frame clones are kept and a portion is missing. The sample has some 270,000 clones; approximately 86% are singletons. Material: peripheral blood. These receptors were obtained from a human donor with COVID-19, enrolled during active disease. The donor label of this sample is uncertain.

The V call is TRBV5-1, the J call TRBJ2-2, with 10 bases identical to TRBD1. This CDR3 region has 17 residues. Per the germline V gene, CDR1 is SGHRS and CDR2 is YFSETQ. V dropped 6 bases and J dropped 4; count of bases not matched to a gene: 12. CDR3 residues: CASMRIPGQGSTGELFF. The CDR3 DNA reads TGCGCCAGCATGAGGATTCCGGGACAGGGGAGCACCGGGGAGCTGTTTTTT.

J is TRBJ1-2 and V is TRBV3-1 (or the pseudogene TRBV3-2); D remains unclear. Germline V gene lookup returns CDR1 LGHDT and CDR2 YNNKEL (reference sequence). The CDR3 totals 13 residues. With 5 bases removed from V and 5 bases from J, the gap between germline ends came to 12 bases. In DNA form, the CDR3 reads TGTGCCAGCAGCTCAGGACTGTTTTATGGCTACACCTTC. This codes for CASSSGLFYGYTF.

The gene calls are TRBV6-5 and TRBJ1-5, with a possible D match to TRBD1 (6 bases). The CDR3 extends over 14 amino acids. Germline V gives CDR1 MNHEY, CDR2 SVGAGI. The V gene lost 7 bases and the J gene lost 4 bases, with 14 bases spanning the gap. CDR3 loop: CASKKNRENQPQHF. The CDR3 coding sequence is TGTGCCAGCAAAAAGAACAGGGAGAATCAGCCCCAGCATTTT.

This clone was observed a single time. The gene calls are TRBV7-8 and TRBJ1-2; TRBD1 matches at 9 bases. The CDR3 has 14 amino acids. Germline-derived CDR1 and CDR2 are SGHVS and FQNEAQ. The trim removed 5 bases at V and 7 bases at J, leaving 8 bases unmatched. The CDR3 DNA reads TGTGCCAGCAGCCCTTCACAGGGGGCGCGTGGCTACACCTTC. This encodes CASSPSQGARGYTF.

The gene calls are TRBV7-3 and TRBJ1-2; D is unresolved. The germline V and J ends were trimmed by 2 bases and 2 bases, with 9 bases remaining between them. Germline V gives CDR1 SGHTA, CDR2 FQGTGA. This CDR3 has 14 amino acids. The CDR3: CASSLSAGNYGYTF. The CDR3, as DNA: TGTGCCAGCAGCTTATCGGCGGGGAACTATGGCTACACCTTC.

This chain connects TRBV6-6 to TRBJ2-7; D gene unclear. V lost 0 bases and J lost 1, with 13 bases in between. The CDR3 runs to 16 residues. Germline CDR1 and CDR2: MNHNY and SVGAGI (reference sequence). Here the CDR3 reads CASSYSVRGPSYEQYF. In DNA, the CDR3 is TGTGCCAGCAGTTACTCAGTTAGAGGCCCTTCCTACGAGCAGTACTTC.

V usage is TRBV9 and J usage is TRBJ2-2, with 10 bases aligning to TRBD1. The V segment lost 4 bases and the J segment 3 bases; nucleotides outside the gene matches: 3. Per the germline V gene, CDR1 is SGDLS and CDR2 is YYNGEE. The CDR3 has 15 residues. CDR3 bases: TGTGCCAGCAGCCGACAGGGGGCCGACACCGGGGAGCTGTTTTTT. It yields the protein CASSRQGADTGELFF.

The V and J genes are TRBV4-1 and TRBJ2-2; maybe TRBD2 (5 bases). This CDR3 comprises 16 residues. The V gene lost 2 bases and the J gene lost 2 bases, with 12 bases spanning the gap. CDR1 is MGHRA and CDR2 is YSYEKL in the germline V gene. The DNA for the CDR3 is TGCGCCAGCAGCCAAATACTAGGGTTAAACACCGGGGAGCTGTTTTTT. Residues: CASSQILGLNTGELFF.

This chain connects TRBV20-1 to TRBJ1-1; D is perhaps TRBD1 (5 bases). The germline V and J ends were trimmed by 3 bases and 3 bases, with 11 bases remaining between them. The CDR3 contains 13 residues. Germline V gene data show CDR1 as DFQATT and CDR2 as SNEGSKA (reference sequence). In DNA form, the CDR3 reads TGCAGTGCTAGTTCGGGGGAGGACACTGAAGCTTTCTTT. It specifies CSASSGEDTEAFF.

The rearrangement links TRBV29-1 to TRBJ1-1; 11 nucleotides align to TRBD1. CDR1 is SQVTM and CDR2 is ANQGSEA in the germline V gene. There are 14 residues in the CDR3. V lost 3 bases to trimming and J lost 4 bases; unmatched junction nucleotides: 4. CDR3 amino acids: CSVEGTGGSTEAFF. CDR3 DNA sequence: TGCAGCGTTGAGGGGACAGGGGGTAGCACTGAAGCTTTCTTT.

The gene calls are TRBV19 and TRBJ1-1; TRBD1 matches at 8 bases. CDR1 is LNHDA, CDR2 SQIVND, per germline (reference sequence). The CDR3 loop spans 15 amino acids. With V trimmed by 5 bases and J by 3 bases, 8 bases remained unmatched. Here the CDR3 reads CASSGETGEDTEAFF. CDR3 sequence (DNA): TGTGCCAGTAGTGGAGAGACAGGGGAGGACACTGAAGCTTTCTTT.

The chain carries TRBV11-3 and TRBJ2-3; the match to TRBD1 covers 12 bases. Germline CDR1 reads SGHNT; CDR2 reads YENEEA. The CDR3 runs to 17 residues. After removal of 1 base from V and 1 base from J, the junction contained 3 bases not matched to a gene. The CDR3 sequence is CASSLGGTGGGTDTQYF. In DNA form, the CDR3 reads TGTGCCAGCAGCTTAGGCGGGACAGGGGGCGGCACAGATACGCAGTATTTT.

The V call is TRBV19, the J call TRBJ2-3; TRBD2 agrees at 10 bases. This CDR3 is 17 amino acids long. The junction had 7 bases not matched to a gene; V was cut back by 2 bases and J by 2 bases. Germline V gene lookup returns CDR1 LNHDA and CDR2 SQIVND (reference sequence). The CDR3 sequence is CASSIPTSGFSTDTQYF. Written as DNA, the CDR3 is TGTGCCAGTAGTATACCGACTAGCGGGTTTTCCACAGATACGCAGTATTTT.

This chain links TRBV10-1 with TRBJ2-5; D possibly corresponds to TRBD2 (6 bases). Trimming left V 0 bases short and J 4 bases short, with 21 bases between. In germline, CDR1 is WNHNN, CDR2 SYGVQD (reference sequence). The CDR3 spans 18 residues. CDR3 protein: CASSESAASDPVGETQYF. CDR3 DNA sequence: TGCGCCAGCAGTGAGTCGGCGGCTAGCGACCCCGTGGGAGAGACCCAGTACTTC.

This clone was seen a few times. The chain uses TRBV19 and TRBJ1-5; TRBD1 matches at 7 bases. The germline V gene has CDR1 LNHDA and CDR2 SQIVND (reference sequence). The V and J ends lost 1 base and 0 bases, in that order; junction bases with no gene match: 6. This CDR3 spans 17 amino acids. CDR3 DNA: TGTGCCAGTAGTATAGCGAACAGGGGCTATAGCAATCAGCCCCAGCATTTT. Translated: CASSIANRGYSNQPQHF.

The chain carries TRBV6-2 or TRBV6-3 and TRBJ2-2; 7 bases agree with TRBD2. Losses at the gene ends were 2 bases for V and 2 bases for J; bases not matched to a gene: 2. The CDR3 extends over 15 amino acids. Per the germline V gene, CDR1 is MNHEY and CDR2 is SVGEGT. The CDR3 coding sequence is TGTGCCAGCAGTTACGGGACTACTAACACCGGGGAGCTGTTTTTT. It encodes CASSYGTTNTGELFF.

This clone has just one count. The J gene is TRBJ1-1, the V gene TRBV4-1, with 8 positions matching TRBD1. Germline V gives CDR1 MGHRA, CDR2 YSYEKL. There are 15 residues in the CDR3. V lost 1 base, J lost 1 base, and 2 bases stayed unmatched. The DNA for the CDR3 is TGCGCCAGCAGCCAAGTCAGGGGGCAGAACACTGAAGCTTTCTTT. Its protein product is CASSQVRGQNTEAFF.

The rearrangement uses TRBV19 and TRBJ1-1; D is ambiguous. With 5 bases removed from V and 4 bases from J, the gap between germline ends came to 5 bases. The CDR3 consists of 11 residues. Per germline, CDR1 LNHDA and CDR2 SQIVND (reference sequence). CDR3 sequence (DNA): TGTGCCAGTAGTCACACCACTGAAGCTTTCTTT. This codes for CASSHTTEAFF.